The 27 T cell receptor beta chains in this list originate from one sample, sequenced in a study of blood T cell repertoires in COVID-19. The data were produced by immunoSEQ multiplex PCR, yet TCRdb's version contains in-frame clones alone and is incomplete. This sample has fewer than 300,000 clones; roughly 90% occur once, and the top ten carry roughly 2.3%. The specimen sequenced was peripheral blood. Receptors were obtained from a woman aged 25 to 39 with COVID-19, enrolled during active disease.

This sequence joins TRBV10-3 and TRBJ2-7; possibly TRBD2 for D (7 bases). CDR3 length: 13 residues. The germline V gene encodes CDR1 ENHRY and CDR2 SYGVKD. V was clipped by 8 bases and J by 3 bases, with 14 bases between them. The CDR3 coding sequence is TGTGCCATCTCGGCGGGGGCTAGCTACGAGCAGTACTTC. Protein: CAISAGASYEQYF.

This clone was seen a single time. V usage is TRBV6-6 and J usage is TRBJ1-1, with 11 bases identical to TRBD1. The CDR3 sequence is 17 residues long. The germline V gene has CDR1 MNHNY and CDR2 SVGAGI (reference sequence). V trimming: 6 bases; J trimming: 5 bases; junction bases outside the gene matches: 14. In DNA, the CDR3 is TGTGCCAGCAGCCGACGTGGACAGGGGGCACTAAGGACTGAAGCTTTCTTT. Its protein product is CASSRRGQGALRTEAFF.

The chain joins TRBV12-1 to TRBJ1-3; no check of the table's D call, TRBD1, against the DNA was made. TRBV12-1 is flagged as a pseudogene. This CDR3 contains 15 residues. The DNA for the CDR3 is TGTGCCAGCAGCCCCCCCCTGACAGGGATAAACACCATATATTTT. This sequence encodes CASSPPLTGINTIYF.

CDR3 sequence reads: CASRTGQGGNQPQHF. The CDR3 DNA is TGTGCCAGCAGAACTGGACAGGGCGGCAATCAGCCCCAGCATTTT. The J gene is TRBJ1-5, the V gene TRBV28, with 8 bases fitting TRBD1. This CDR3 comprises 15 residues. Germline V lookup: CDR1 MDHEN, CDR2 SYDVKM. The trim removed 6 bases at V and 2 bases at J, leaving 6 bases unmatched.

The chain combines TRBV5-1 with TRBJ2-1; the match to TRBD2 covers 10 bases. This CDR3 contains 15 residues. Germline lookup yields CDR1 SGHRS and CDR2 YFSETQ. V lost 9 bases to trimming and J lost 4 bases; unmatched junction nucleotides: 10. CDR3 residues: CATETKREGYNEQFF. CDR3 nucleotides: TGCGCCACAGAAACAAAGCGGGAGGGGTACAATGAGCAGTTCTTC. Supplemented by reference TRBV5-1 and TRBJ2-1, the full variable domain reads KAGVTQTPRYLIKTRGQQVTLSCSPISGHRSVSWYQQTPGQGLQFLFEYFSETQRNKGNFPGRFSGRQFSNSRSEMNVSTLELGDSALYLCATETKREGYNEQFFGPGTRLTVL.

The chain joins TRBV11-2 to TRBJ2-7; D perhaps matches TRBD2 (5 bases). Trimming shortened V by 5 bases and J by 4 bases, and 18 bases separated the two germline ends. The germline V gene has CDR1 SGHAT and CDR2 FQNNGV. The CDR3 length is 15 residues. CDR3 in amino acids: CASSPGYGEWYEQYF. For the CDR3, the DNA is TGTGCCAGCAGCCCCGGCTATGGGGAGTGGTACGAGCAGTACTTC.

The chain is built from TRBV7-9 and TRBJ2-1; D is uncertain. The CDR3 loop spans 15 amino acids. Germline loops: CDR1 SEHNR, CDR2 FQNEAQ (reference sequence). Trimming took off 1 base at V and 0 bases at J, with 7 bases between the two ends. The CDR3 sequence: CASSLEALSYNEQFF. For the CDR3, the DNA is TGTGCCAGCAGCTTAGAAGCGCTCTCCTACAATGAGCAGTTCTTC.

The J gene is TRBJ2-7, the V gene TRBV6-1; D is possibly TRBD1 (6 bases). CDR3 length equals 16 residues. Deletions cut 2 bases from V and 3 bases from J, with 17 bases between. The germline gives CDR1 MNHNS, CDR2 SASEGT. In nucleotides, the CDR3 is TGTGCCAGCAGTGAAAGGTTTCGACAGGCGAACTACGAGCAGTACTTC. The encoded protein is CASSERFRQANYEQYF.

The chain uses TRBV4-2 and TRBJ2-7; 9 bases are shared with TRBD1. The junction had 7 bases not matched to a gene; V was cut back by 3 bases and J by 4 bases. The CDR3 loop spans 15 amino acids. Germline assignment: CDR1 LGHNA and CDR2 YNFKEQ. The CDR3: CASSQGGQGLYEQYF. Written as DNA, the CDR3 is TGTGCCAGCAGCCAGGGGGGACAGGGATTGTACGAGCAGTACTTC.

The J gene is TRBJ2-7, the V gene TRBV20-1; TRBD2 is a possible D gene (5 bases). V lost 3 bases and J lost 5, with 8 bases in between. CDR1 is DFQATT, CDR2 SNEGSKA, per germline (reference sequence). The CDR3 runs to 11 residues. The CDR3 region has the DNA TGCAGTGCTAGTAACGGGGACGAGCAGTACTTC. As protein: CSASNGDEQYF.

The chain links TRBV5-1 to TRBJ2-1, with TRBD1 matching 8 bases. The CDR3 spans 14 residues. V shed 0 bases and J 9 bases; nucleotides not matched to a gene: 5. Germline lookup yields CDR1 SGHRS and CDR2 YFSETQ. The CDR3 region has the DNA TGCGCCAGCAGCTTGGAGGACAGGGCGCCTGAGCAGTTCTTC. Translation gives CASSLEDRAPEQFF.

The rearrangement links TRBV28 to TRBJ2-5; 9 bases are a match to TRBD1. With V trimmed by 3 bases and J by 9 bases, 8 bases remained unmatched. The CDR3 has 14 residues. Germline assignment: CDR1 MDHEN and CDR2 SYDVKM. The chain's CDR3 is CASSLGQGGKAQYF. CDR3 DNA: TGTGCCAGCAGTTTGGGACAGGGTGGGAAGGCCCAGTACTTC.

The rearrangement uses TRBV6-5 and TRBJ1-1; 8 positions agree with TRBD1. CDR1 MNHEY and CDR2 SVGAGI come from the germline V gene. V was pared by 9 bases and J by 1 base, with 4 bases of the junction left unmatched. This CDR3 has 13 amino acids. The CDR3 nucleotides read TGTGCCAGTCCGGACAGGGCGAACACTGAAGCTTTCTTT. Amino acid sequence: CASPDRANTEAFF.

The chain is built from TRBV3-1 (or the pseudogene TRBV3-2) and TRBJ1-2; the match to TRBD1 covers 9 bases. V shed 2 bases, J shed 2 bases, and the junction held 9 bases outside the gene matches. Germline V gene sequence: CDR1 LGHDT, CDR2 YNNKEL (reference sequence). The CDR3 length is 17 residues. The CDR3 loop is CASSQPRGTGFNYGYTF. The CDR3 DNA sequence: TGTGCCAGCAGCCAACCCCGGGGGACAGGGTTCAACTATGGCTACACCTTC.

The rearrangement joins TRBV6-6 to TRBJ1-1; D gene unclear. Trimming left V 4 bases short and J 1 base short, with 4 bases between. The CDR3 totals 12 residues. Per germline, CDR1 MNHNY and CDR2 SVGAGI (reference sequence). CDR3 coding DNA: TGTGCCAGCAGTTCGGGGAACACTGAAGCTTTCTTT. It specifies CASSSGNTEAFF.

This chain connects TRBV21-1 to TRBJ2-5; the DNA was not compared with TRBD1, the D call given in the table. TRBV21-1 is listed as a pseudogene. This CDR3 is 17 amino acids long. CDR3 nucleotides: TGTGCCAGCAGCAAAAGTTTCATCAGGGGGCTTAGGGAGACCCAGTACTTC. Its protein is CASSKSFIRGLRETQYF.

The V gene is TRBV6-5, the J gene TRBJ2-7; 9 nucleotides line up with TRBD1. Trimming cost V 2 bases and J 5 bases; bases outside gene matches: 4. CDR1 MNHEY and CDR2 SVGAGI come from the germline V gene. The CDR3 runs to 14 residues. The CDR3 here is CASSYPGQGNEQYF. As DNA, the CDR3 is TGTGCCAGCAGTTACCCGGGACAGGGAAACGAGCAGTACTTC.

The chain combines TRBV19 with TRBJ2-1, with TRBD1 matching 9 bases. V trimming: 6 bases; J trimming: 8 bases; junction bases outside the gene matches: 5. Germline V gene sequence: CDR1 LNHDA, CDR2 SQIVND (reference sequence). The CDR3 covers 13 residues. CDR3 sequence: CASRDRGWDEQFF. CDR3 nucleotide sequence: TGTGCCAGTAGGGACAGGGGCTGGGATGAGCAGTTCTTC.

The chain joins TRBV5-4 to TRBJ2-7, with TRBD2 matching 8 bases. The V gene end was trimmed by 2 bases and the J gene end by 3 bases; junction bases not matched to a gene: 7. The CDR3 length is 15 residues. Germline V gives CDR1 SGHNT, CDR2 YYREEE (reference sequence). The CDR3 DNA reads as TGTGCCAGCAGCTTCTTCCGGACTAGCAGCTACGAGCAGTACTTC. It is translated as CASSFFRTSSYEQYF. Filled out from reference TRBV5-4 and TRBJ2-7, the complete variable domain reads ETGVTQSPTHLIKTRGQQVTLRCSSQSGHNTVSWYQQALGQGPQFIFQYYREEENGRGNFPPRFSGLQFPNYSSELNVNALELDDSALYLCASSFFRTSSYEQYFGPGTRLTVT.

Only one count was recorded for this clone. The rearrangement uses TRBV5-4 and TRBJ2-3; 7 positions match TRBD2. Germline CDR1 reads SGHNT; CDR2 reads YYREEE (reference sequence). V was clipped by 2 bases and J by 5 bases; unmatched bases: 8. This CDR3 has 15 amino acids. For the CDR3, the DNA is TGTGCCAGCAGCTTCTCGGGAGGAGGGAAAGATACGCAGTATTTT. This sequence encodes CASSFSGGGKDTQYF. Combining the CDR3 with reference TRBV5-4 and TRBJ2-3 gives the whole variable domain ETGVTQSPTHLIKTRGQQVTLRCSSQSGHNTVSWYQQALGQGPQFIFQYYREEENGRGNFPPRFSGLQFPNYSSELNVNALELDDSALYLCASSFSGGGKDTQYFGPGTRLTVL.

The chain links TRBV7-3 to TRBJ2-1, with D perhaps matching TRBD1 (5 bases). Germline loops: CDR1 SGHTA, CDR2 FQGTGA. The CDR3 has 15 amino acids. V was cut by 5 bases and J by 1 base, with 12 bases left in between. The CDR3 loop is CASSPLQVSYNEQFF. CDR3 bases: TGTGCCAGCAGCCCCCTACAGGTATCCTACAATGAGCAGTTCTTC.

CDR3 DNA sequence: TGTGCCTGGAGTGATCAGGGGGACACTGAAGCTTTCTTT. It specifies CAWSDQGDTEAFF. The chain recombines TRBV30 with TRBJ1-1, with TRBD1 identical over 7 bases. The CDR3 sequence is 13 residues long. Trimming removed 1 base from V and 3 bases from J; junction bases left unmatched: 2. Germline assignment: CDR1 GTSNPN and CDR2 SVGIG (reference sequence).

The chain's CDR3 is CASSQQGISTDTQYF. The CDR3, as DNA: TGTGCCAGCAGCCAACAGGGGATTAGCACAGATACGCAGTATTTT. The chain carries TRBV3-1 (or the pseudogene TRBV3-2) and TRBJ2-3; possible D gene TRBD1, 6 bases. Looked up from germline, CDR1 is LGHDT and CDR2 is YNNKEL (reference sequence). V was clipped by 2 bases and J by 0 bases, with 9 bases between them. The CDR3 sequence is 15 residues long.

This sequence joins TRBV7-3 and TRBJ2-3, with 10 bases fitting TRBD2. Trimming cost V 4 bases and J 1 base; bases outside gene matches: 8. Germline CDR1 SGHTA, CDR2 FQGTGA. This CDR3 has 17 amino acids. The CDR3 DNA sequence: TGTGCCAGCAGCTCGGGGGACGGGACTAGCGGCACAGATACGCAGTATTTT. It specifies CASSSGDGTSGTDTQYF. Filled out from reference TRBV7-3 and TRBJ2-3, the complete variable domain reads GAGVSQTPSNKVTEKGKYVELRCDPISGHTALYWYRQSLGQGPEFLIYFQGTGAADDSGLPNDRFFAVRPEGSVSTLKIQRTERGDSAVYLCASSSGDGTSGTDTQYFGPGTRLTVL.

This chain links TRBV9 with TRBJ1-1; TRBD1 is a possible D gene (5 bases). Germline V gives CDR1 SGDLS, CDR2 YYNGEE. This CDR3 is 16 amino acids long. V lost 0 bases and J lost 3, with 15 bases in between. CDR3 sequence (DNA): TGTGCCAGCAGCGTAGCTGGCAGGGCTAAAGACACTGAAGCTTTCTTT. It codes for CASSVAGRAKDTEAFF.

V gene TRBV28 combines with J gene TRBJ2-5, with a tentative D call TRBD1 (7 bases). This CDR3 spans 16 amino acids. Trimming removed 6 bases from V and 4 bases from J, with 21 bases in between. The germline CDR1 and CDR2 sequences are MDHEN and SYDVKM. CDR3 nucleotides: TGTGCCAGCAGGACACGTACAGGGGAGGTCGGAGAGACCCAGTACTTC. This sequence encodes CASRTRTGEVGETQYF.

This clone has only one observation. The chain recombines TRBV4-1 with TRBJ2-1; 16 bases align to TRBD2. CDR3 length equals 19 residues. With V trimmed by 1 base and J by 2 bases, 5 bases remained unmatched. Germline assignment: CDR1 MGHRA and CDR2 YSYEKL. The CDR3 is CASSQGPGLAGGPYNEQFF. In nucleotides, the CDR3 is TGCGCCAGCAGCCAAGGCCCGGGACTAGCGGGAGGGCCCTACAATGAGCAGTTCTTC.